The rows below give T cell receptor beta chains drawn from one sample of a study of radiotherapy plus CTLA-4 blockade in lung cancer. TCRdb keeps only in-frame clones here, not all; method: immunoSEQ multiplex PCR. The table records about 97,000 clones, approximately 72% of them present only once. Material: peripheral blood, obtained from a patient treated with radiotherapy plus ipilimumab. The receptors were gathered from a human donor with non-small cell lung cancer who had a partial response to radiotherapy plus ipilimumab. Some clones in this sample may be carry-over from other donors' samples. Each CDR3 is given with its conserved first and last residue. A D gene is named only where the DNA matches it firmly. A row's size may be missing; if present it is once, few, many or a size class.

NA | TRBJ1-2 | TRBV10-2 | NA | CASRGLQANYGYTF | TGCGCCAGCAGGGGACTTCAAGCTAACTATGGCTACACCTTC
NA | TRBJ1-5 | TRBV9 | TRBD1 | CASSAGTGGSQPQHF | TGTGCCAGCAGCGCGGGGACAGGGGGTAGTCAGCCCCAGCATTTT
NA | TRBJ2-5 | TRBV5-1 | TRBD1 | CASRRQGAWGETQYF | TGCGCCAGCAGGCGACAGGGGGCGTGGGGAGAGACCCAGTACTTC
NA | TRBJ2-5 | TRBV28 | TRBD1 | CASRPIRGTGVETQYF | TGTGCCAGCAGGCCTATCAGGGGGACAGGGGTAGAGACCCAGTACTTC
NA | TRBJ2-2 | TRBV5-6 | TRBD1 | CASGAITGGAGTGELFF | TGTGCCAGCGGGGCCATCACAGGGGGCGCGGGTACCGGGGAGCTGTTTTTT
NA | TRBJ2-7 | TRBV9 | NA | CASSSGALADYEQYF | TGTGCCAGCAGCTCAGGCGCGTTAGCGGACTACGAGCAGTACTTC
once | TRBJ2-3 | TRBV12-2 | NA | CASRLVYSGSTDTQYF | TGTGCAAGTCGCTTAGTGTATAGCGGGAGCACAGATACGCAGTATTTT
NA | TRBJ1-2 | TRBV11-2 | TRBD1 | CASSSITGGDTYGYTF | TGTGCCAGCAGCTCGATCACAGGGGGCGACACCTATGGCTACACCTTC
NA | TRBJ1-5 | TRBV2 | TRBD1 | CASSEGTAYSNQPQHF | TGTGCCAGCAGCGAAGGGACAGCATATAGCAATCAGCCCCAGCATTTT
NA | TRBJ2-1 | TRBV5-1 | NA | CASSLVASVDEQFF | TGCGCCAGCAGCTTGGTAGCGTCGGTGGATGAGCAGTTCTTC
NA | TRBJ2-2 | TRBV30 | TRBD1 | CAWIGTGFSPGELFF | TGTGCCTGGATTGGGACAGGTTTTTCCCCGGGGGAGCTGTTTTTT
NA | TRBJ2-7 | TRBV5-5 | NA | CASSAGQLEQYF | TGTGCCAGCAGCGCGGGACAGCTGGAGCAGTACTTC
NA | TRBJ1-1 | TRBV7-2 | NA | CASSLGIQGLNTEAFF | TGTGCCAGCAGCTTAGGGATACAGGGTCTCAATACTGAAGCTTTCTTT
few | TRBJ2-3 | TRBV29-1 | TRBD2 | CSVTSGGGTDTQYF | TGCAGCGTAACTAGCGGGGGGGGCACAGATACGCAGTATTTT
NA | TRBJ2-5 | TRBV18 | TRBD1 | CASSPTGIEETQYF | TGTGCCAGCTCACCGACAGGGATTGAGGAGACCCAGTACTTC
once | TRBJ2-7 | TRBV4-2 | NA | CASSQMIGATHEQYF | TGTGCCAGCAGCCAAATGATAGGGGCCACCCACGAGCAGTACTTC
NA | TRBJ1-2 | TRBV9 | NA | CASSVDGLNYGYTF | TGTGCCAGCAGCGTAGACGGTCTTAACTATGGCTACACCTTC
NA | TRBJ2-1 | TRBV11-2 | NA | CASSLDYRSGLYNEQFF | TGTGCCAGCAGCTTAGACTACAGAAGCGGATTATACAATGAGCAGTTCTTC
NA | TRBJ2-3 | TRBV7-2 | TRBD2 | CASSFGLAVDAQYF | TGTGCCAGCAGCTTCGGACTAGCAGTTGACGCGCAGTATTTT
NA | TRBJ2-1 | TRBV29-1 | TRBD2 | CSVEDLLAGPNEQFF | TGCAGCGTTGAAGATCTACTAGCGGGCCCTAATGAGCAGTTCTTC
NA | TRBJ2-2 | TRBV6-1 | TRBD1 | CASTGDREGGELFF | TGTGCCAGCACCGGGGACAGGGAGGGCGGGGAGCTGTTTTTT
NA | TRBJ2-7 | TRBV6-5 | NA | CASSWTGRGEQYF | TGTGCCAGCAGTTGGACGGGCCGGGGAGAGCAGTACTTC
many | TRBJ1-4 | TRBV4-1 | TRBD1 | CASSPGQGESEKLFF | TGCGCCAGCAGCCCTGGACAGGGTGAAAGTGAAAAACTGTTTTTT
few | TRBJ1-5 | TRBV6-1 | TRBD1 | CASIQGARSNQPQHF | TGTGCCAGTATTCAGGGGGCGCGGAGCAATCAGCCCCAGCATTTT
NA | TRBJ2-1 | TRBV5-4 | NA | CASSPPDKLDNEQFF | TGTGCCAGCAGCCCTCCGGACAAGTTGGACAATGAGCAGTTCTTC
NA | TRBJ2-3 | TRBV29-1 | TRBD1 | CSVTTGGRDTQYF | TGCAGCGTTACCACAGGGGGTCGCGATACGCAGTATTTT
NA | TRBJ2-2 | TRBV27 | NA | CASSQGRAGELFF | TGTGCCAGCAGCCAGGGGAGGGCCGGGGAGCTGTTTTTT
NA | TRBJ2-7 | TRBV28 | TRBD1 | CASTLTGSFGEQYF | TGTGCCAGCACCCTGACAGGGTCGTTTGGGGAGCAGTACTTC
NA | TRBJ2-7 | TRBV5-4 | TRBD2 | CASSQTGTSGPLTYEQYF | TGTGCCAGCAGCCAAACCGGGACTAGCGGGCCTTTAACCTACGAGCAGTACTTC
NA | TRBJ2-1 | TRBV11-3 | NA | CASAQRLGDSPNEQFF | TGTGCCAGCGCCCAGAGGTTAGGGGACTCCCCCAATGAGCAGTTCTTC
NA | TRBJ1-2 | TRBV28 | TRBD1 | CASLQGVLNYGYTF | TGTGCCAGTTTACAGGGGGTACTTAACTATGGCTACACCTTC
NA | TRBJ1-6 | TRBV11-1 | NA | CASSTHRDSPLHF | TGTGCCAGCAGCACTCACAGGGATTCACCCCTCCACTTT
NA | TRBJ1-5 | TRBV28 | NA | CASSLQGGLNQPQHF | TGTGCCAGCAGTCTTCAGGGAGGGCTGAATCAGCCCCAGCATTTT
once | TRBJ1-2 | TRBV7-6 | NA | CASSPRGDTNYDYTF | TGTGCCAGCAGCCCCCGCGGGGATACTAACTATGACTACACCTTC
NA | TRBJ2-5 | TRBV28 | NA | CASSTSPETQYF | TGTGCCAGCAGTACCAGTCCAGAGACCCAGTACTTC
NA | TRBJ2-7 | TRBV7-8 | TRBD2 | CASSTGLAFSYEQYF | TGTGCCAGCAGCACGGGACTAGCTTTTTCCTACGAGCAGTACTTC
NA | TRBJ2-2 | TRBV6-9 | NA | CATSEGDLTGELFF | TGTGCCACCAGTGAGGGGGACCTCACCGGGGAGCTGTTTTTT
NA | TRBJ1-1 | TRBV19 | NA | CASSIGDINTEAFF | TGTGCCAGTAGTATCGGGGACATTAACACTGAAGCTTTCTTT